The next 7 T cell receptor beta chains were all read from a single sample in a study of shared clonotypes between healthy human individuals. TCRdb's copy holds only in-frame clones and misses some; the assay was immunoSEQ multiplex PCR. The data hold nearly 1,000,000 clones, with 60% to 85% observed a single time. The material sequenced was memory CD4+ T cells sorted from blood. The subset was: CD45RA-negative fraction. These receptors all stem from a man aged 18 to 30 in good health.

V usage is TRBV30 and J usage is TRBJ1-2, with TRBD1 matching 7 bases. The CDR3 extends over 14 amino acids. Germline V gene sequence: CDR1 GTSNPN, CDR2 SVGIG (reference sequence). The ends lost 1 base at V and 7 bases at J; junction bases unmatched: 9. The CDR3 reads CAWSAYRGAGGYTF. The DNA of the CDR3 is TGTGCCTGGAGTGCCTACAGGGGAGCGGGTGGCTACACCTTC.

Worth noting for this clone: Other DNA sequences from this sample encode an identical CDR3 as well. This chain joins TRBV19 and TRBJ1-5, with D possibly matching TRBD1 (6 bases). CDR3 length equals 14 residues. Germline-derived CDR1 and CDR2 are LNHDA and SQIVND (reference sequence). V lost 5 bases and J 1 base, leaving 9 bases between the germline ends. The CDR3 DNA reads TGTGCCAGTAGTCCAGACAGGAGCAATCAGCCCCAGCATTTT. Translated: CASSPDRSNQPQHF.

A single count supports this clone. The chain uses TRBV7-3 and TRBJ2-7, with 8 nucleotides matching TRBD1. The CDR3 has 15 residues. V lost 2 bases to trimming and J lost 1 base; unmatched junction nucleotides: 4. Germline loops: CDR1 SGHTA, CDR2 FQGTGA. CDR3 DNA sequence: TGTGCCAGCAGCTTAGGGACAGGCGAGTCCTACGAGCAGTACTTC. It codes for CASSLGTGESYEQYF. The entire variable domain, with the rest obtained from reference TRBV7-3 and TRBJ2-7, is as follows: GAGVSQTPSNKVTEKGKYVELRCDPISGHTALYWYRQSLGQGPEFLIYFQGTGAADDSGLPNDRFFAVRPEGSVSTLKIQRTERGDSAVYLCASSLGTGESYEQYFGPGTRLTVT.

The chain is built from TRBV30 and TRBJ2-1; 7 bases map to TRBD1. Germline CDR1 and CDR2: GTSNPN and SVGIG (reference sequence). V lost 3 bases to trimming and J lost 4 bases; unmatched junction nucleotides: 9. The CDR3 consists of 15 residues. CDR3 nucleotide sequence: TGTGCCTGGAGAGGGCCGGGACAGATATACAATGAGCAGTTCTTC. Encoded protein: CAWRGPGQIYNEQFF.

This clone was counted a single time. The chain uses TRBV2 and TRBJ1-2; D might be TRBD1 (5 bases). The CDR3 covers 14 residues. Germline V gives CDR1 SNHLY, CDR2 FYNNEI. V was shortened by 3 bases and J by 2 bases, with 10 bases between the two germline ends. The CDR3, as DNA: TGTGCCAGCAGTGACGGGGCAGGGAACTATGGCTACACCTTC. Protein: CASSDGAGNYGYTF.

The chain combines TRBV18 with TRBJ2-7; TRBD1 aligns across 9 bases. The CDR3 sequence is 18 residues long. Germline values: CDR1 KGHSH, CDR2 LQKENI. Unmatched junction bases numbered 14, after V lost 2 bases and J lost 3 bases. The CDR3 sequence is CASSPTPILGQGLYEQYF. The CDR3 bases are TGTGCCAGCTCACCAACTCCTATTTTGGGACAGGGACTCTACGAGCAGTACTTC. The full variable domain, with the rest looked up from reference TRBV18 and TRBJ2-7, is NAGVMQNPRHLVRRRGQEARLRCSPMKGHSHVYWYRQLPEEGLKFMVYLQKENIIDESGMPKERFSAEFPKEGPSILRIQQVVRGDSAAYFCASSPTPILGQGLYEQYFGPGTRLTVT.

The genes are TRBV30 and TRBJ2-2; TRBD1 aligns across 7 bases. Germline V gene lookup returns CDR1 GTSNPN and CDR2 SVGIG (reference sequence). This CDR3 has 13 residues. The V and J ends lost 0 bases and 6 bases, in that order; junction bases with no gene match: 1. The CDR3 loop reads CAWSVQGAGELFF. The DNA for the CDR3 is TGTGCCTGGAGTGTCCAGGGGGCCGGGGAGCTGTTTTTT.